The sequence of this T cell receptor (beta chain) was determined in a study of long-term antiretroviral therapy in people with HIV. General study results and limits: Blood dating 2004 to 2017 may reflect older ART regimens. With ART, diversity went up but was still lower than in transplant donor controls. Repertoire dominance by clones expanded before ART was seen at all time points. It was observed that HIV repertoires exhibited narrower CDR3 length ranges than controls.

This clone was counted a few times. The target antigen is unknown. Survey level was the resolution at which the v3.0 immunoSEQ assay ran. The data were produced by immunoSEQ multiplex PCR, yet TCRdb's version contains in-frame clones alone and is incomplete. Here the sample spans just under 8,000 clones, about 84% being singletons. Specimen: unsorted PBMCs, collected about 2.5 years before starting antiretroviral therapy. The sequence derives from a man aged 40-49 years with HIV.

The CDR3 loop is CASSLDRSEAFF. CDR3 nucleotides: TGTGCCAGCAGCTTAGACCGGTCTGAAGCTTTCTTT. The gene calls are TRBV7-9 and TRBJ1-1; D is unclear. The germline V gene encodes CDR1 SEHNR and CDR2 FQNEAQ (reference sequence). V shed 1 base and J shed 6 bases, with 6 bases lying between them. The CDR3 spans 12 residues.